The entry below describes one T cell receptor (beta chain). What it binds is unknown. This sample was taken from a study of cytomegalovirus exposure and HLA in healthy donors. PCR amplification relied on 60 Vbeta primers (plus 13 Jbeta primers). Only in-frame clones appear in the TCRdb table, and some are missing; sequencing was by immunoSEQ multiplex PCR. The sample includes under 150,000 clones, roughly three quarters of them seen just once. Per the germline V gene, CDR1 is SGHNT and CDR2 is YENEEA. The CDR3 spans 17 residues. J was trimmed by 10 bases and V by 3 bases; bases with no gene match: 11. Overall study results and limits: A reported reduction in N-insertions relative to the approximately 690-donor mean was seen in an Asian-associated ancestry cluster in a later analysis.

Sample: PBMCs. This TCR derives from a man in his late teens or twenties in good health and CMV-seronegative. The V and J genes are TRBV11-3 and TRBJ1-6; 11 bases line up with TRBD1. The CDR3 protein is CASSFTPGQGGGSPLHF. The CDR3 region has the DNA TGTGCCAGCAGCTTCACACCGGGACAGGGGGGAGGGTCACCCCTCCACTTT.